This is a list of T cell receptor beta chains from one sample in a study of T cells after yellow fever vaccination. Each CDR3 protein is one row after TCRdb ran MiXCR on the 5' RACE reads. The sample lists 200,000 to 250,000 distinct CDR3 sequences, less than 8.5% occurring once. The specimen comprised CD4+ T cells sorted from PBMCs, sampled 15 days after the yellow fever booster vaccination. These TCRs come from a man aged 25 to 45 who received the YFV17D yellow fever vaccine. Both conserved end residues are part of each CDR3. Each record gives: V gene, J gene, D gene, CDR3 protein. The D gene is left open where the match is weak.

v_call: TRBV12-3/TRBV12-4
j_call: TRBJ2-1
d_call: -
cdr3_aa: CASSSRPASSYNEQFF

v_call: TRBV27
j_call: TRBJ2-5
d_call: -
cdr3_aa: CASSLGSPGPRYF

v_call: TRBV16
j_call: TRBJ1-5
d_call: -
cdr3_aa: CASSHQGSNQPQHF

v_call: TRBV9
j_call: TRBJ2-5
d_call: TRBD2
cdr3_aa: CASSPPPGRGETQYF

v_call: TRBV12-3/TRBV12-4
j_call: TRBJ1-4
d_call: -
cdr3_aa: CASRPRPATNEKLFF

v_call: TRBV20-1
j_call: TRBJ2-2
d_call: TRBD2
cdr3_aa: CSAMRGGTGELFF

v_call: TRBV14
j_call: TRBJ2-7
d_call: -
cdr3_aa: CASSQLGTGSYEQYF

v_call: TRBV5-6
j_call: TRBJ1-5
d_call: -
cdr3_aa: CASSLARKGQPQHF

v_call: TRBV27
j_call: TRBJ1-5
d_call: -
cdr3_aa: CASSPIPGTNQPQHF

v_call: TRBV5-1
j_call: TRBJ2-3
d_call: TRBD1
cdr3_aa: CASSADRGGTDTQYF

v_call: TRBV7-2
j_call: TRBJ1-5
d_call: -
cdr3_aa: CASSQGTAPHRPQHF

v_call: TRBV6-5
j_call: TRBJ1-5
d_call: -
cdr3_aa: CATGVNQPQHF

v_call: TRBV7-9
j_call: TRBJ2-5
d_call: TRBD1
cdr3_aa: CASSLALGTGRQTQYF

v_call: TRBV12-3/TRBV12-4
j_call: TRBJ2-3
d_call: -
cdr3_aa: CASSSSRDLTGTDTQYF

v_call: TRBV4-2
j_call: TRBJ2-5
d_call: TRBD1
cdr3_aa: CASSQDAGQAQETQYF

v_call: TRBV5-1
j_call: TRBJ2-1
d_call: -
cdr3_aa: CASTPGSGLSYNEQFF

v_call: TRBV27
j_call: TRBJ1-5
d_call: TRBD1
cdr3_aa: CASSNRGAIANQPQHF

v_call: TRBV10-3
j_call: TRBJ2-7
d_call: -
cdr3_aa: CAIRETGPEQYF

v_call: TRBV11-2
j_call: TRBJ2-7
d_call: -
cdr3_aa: CASSGNFYEQYF

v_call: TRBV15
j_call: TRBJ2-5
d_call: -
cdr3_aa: CATSREGRETQYF

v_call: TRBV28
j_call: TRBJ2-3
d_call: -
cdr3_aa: CASSTTQGWTQYF

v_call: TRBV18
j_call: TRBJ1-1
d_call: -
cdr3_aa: CASSPQGSTEAFF

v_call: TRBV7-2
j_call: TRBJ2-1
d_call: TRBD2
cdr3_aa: CASSLGPLPGGEFF

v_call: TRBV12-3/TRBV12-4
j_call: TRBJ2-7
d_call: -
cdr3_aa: CASTTAAGPYEQYF

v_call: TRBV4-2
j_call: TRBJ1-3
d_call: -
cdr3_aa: CASSQDLGVGNTIYF

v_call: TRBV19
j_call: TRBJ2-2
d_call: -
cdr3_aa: CASSIFGSGNTGELFF

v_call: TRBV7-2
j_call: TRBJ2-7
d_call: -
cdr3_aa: CASSLASGEQYF

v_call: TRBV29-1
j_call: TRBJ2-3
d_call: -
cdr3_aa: CSVGGELRQYF

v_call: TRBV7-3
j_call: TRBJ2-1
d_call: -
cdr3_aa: CASSPAGGPYNEQFF

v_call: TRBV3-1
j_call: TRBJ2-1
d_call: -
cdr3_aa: CASSQLRRAHGQFF

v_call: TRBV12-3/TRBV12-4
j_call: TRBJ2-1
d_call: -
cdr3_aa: CASSFYSLAFF

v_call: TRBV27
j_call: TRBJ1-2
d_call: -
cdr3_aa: CASSLRAGYGYTF

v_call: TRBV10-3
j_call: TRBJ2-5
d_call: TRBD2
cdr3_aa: CAINPTSGKETQYF

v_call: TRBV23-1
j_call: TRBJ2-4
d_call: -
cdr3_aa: CAAIRSRELAKNIQYF

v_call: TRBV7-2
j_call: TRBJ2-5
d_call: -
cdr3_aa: CASSLEVGVEETQYF

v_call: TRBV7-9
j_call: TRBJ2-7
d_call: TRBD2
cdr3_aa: CATGGLAPYEQYF

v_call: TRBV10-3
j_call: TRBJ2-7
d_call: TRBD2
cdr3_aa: CATQQLASGTGEQYF

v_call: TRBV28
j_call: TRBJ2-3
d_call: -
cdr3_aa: CASRRGRTDTQYF

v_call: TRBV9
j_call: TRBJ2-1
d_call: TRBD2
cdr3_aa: CASSEGLVGEQFF

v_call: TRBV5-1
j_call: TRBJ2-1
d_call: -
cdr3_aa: CASSLAGRANNEQFF

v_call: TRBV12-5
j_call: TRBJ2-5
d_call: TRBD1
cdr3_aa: CASTAGQGSLSETQYF

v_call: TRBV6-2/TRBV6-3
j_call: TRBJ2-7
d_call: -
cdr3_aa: CASSYSPGFLWEQYF

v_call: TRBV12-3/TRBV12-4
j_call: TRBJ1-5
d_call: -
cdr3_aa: CASSFPRGETSQPQHF

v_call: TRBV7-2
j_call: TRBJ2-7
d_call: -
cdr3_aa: CASSPRLERTYEQYF

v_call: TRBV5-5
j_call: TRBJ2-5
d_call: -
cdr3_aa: CASSLGGVGETQYF

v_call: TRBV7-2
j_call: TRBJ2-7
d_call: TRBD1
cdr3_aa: CASSDRDRGRGEQYF

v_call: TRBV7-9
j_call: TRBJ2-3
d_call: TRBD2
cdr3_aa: CASSLTGTSVGDTQYF

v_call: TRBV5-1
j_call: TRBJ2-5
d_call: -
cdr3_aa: CASSARQQETQYF

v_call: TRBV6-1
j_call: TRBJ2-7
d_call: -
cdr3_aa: CASSRWGPSYEQYF

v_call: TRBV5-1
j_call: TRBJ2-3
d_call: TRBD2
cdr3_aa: CAGSSGGTDTQYF

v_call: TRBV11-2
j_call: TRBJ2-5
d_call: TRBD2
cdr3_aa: CASSPWTSGSIGGRRETQYF

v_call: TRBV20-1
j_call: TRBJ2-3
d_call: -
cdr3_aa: CSARSGLDTQYF

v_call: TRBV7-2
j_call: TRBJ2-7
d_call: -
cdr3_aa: CASSRAVEGYEQYF

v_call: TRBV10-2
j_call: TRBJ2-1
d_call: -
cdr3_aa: CASIPAGSWDEQFF

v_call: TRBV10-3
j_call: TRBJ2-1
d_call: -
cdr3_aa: CAISESGQVGGEQFF

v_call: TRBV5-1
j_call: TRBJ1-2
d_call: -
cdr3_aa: CASSERTPNYGYTF

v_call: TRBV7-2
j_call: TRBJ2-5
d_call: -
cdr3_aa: CASRPPLRGLRETQYF